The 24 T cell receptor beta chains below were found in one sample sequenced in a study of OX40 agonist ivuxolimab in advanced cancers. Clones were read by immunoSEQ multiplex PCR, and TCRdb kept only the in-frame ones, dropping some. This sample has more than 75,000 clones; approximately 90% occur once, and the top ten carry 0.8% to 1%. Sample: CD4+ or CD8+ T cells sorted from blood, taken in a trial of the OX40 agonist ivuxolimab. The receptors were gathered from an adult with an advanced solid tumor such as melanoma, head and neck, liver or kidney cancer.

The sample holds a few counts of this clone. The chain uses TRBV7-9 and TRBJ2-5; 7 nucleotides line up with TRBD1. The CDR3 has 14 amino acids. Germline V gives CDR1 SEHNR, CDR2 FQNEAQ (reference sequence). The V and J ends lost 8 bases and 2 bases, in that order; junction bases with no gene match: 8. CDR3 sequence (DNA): TGTGCCAGCCGAGGGACAGCGTCTCAAGAGACCCAGTACTTC. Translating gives CASRGTASQETQYF.

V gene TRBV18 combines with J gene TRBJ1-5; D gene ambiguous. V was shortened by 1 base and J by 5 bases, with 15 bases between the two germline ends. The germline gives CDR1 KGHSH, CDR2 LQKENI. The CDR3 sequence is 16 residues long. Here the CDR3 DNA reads TGTGCCAGCTCACCACAGTCGACGCCAGTTGATCAGCCCCAGCATTTT. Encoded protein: CASSPQSTPVDQPQHF. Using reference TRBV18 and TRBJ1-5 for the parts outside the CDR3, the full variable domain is NAGVMQNPRHLVRRRGQEARLRCSPMKGHSHVYWYRQLPEEGLKFMVYLQKENIIDESGMPKERFSAEFPKEGPSILRIQQVVRGDSAAYFCASSPQSTPVDQPQHFGDGTRLSIL.

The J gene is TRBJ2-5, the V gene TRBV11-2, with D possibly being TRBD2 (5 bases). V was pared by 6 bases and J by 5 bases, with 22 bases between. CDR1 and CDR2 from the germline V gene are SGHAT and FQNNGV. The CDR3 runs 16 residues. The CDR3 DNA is TGTGCCAGCAGTAAAGGAGGCGCCGGAGTAGGGGAGACCCAGTACTTC. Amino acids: CASSKGGAGVGETQYF.

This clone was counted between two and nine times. The CDR3 nucleotides are TGTGCCAGCAGCTTACAGGGGGTATCTGGAAACACCATATATTTT. Translation: CASSLQGVSGNTIYF. The V call is TRBV7-2, the J call TRBJ1-3, with 7 bases matching TRBD1. The CDR3 covers 15 residues. V lost 2 bases and J lost 1; bases outside the gene matches: 2. Germline V lookup: CDR1 SGHTA, CDR2 FQGNSA.

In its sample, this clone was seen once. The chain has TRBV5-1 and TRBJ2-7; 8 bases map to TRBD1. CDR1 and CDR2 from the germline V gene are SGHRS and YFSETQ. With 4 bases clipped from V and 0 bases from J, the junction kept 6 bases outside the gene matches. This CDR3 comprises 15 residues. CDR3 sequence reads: CASSLRTGLSYEQYF. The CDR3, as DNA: TGCGCCAGCAGCCTAAGGACAGGGCTCTCCTACGAGCAGTACTTC. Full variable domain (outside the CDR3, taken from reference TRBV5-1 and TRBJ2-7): KAGVTQTPRYLIKTRGQQVTLSCSPISGHRSVSWYQQTPGQGLQFLFEYFSETQRNKGNFPGRFSGRQFSNSRSEMNVSTLELGDSALYLCASSLRTGLSYEQYFGPGTRLTVT.

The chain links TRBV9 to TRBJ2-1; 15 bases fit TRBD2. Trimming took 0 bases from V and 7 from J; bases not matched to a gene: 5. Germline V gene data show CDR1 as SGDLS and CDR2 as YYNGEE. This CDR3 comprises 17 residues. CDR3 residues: CASSVGSGLAGGNEQFF. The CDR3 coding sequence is TGTGCCAGCAGCGTAGGATCAGGACTAGCGGGAGGGAATGAGCAGTTCTTC.

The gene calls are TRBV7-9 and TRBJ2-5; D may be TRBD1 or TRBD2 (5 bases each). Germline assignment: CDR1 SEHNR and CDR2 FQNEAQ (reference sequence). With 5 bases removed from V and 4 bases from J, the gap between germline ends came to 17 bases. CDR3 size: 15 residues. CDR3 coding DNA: TGTGCCAGCAGCATACCCGGGACCACACTAGAGACCCAGTACTTC. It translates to CASSIPGTTLETQYF.

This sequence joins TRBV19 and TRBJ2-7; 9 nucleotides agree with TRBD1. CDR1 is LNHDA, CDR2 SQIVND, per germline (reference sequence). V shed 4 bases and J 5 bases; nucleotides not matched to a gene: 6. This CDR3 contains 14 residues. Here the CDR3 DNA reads TGTGCCAGTAGTACTAGGGACAGGGCGAACGAGCAGTACTTC. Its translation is CASSTRDRANEQYF. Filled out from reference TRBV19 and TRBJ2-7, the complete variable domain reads DGGITQSPKYLFRKEGQNVTLSCEQNLNHDAMYWYRQDPGQGLRLIYYSQIVNDFQKGDIAEGYSVSREKKESFPLTVTSAQKNPTAFYLCASSTRDRANEQYFGPGTRLTVT.

The CDR3 nucleotides read TGTGCCAGCTCACAAATACTAGCGGATGAGCAGTTCTTC. It specifies CASSQILADEQFF. This sequence joins TRBV18 and TRBJ2-1; 8 bases align to TRBD2. Trimming took 4 bases from V and 8 from J; bases not matched to a gene: 4. This CDR3 has 13 amino acids. Germline values: CDR1 KGHSH, CDR2 LQKENI.

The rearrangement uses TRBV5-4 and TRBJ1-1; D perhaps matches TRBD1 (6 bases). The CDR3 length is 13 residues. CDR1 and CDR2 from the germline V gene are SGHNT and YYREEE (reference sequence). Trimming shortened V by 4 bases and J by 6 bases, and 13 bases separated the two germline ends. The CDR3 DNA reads TGTGCCAGCAGCCCACAGGGAAAAGCTGAAGCTTTCTTT. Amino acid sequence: CASSPQGKAEAFF.

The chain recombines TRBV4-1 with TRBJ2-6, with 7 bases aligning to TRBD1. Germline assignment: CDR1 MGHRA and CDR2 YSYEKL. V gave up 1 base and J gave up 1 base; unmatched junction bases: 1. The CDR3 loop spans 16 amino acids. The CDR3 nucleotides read TGCGCCAGCAGCCAAGGACAGGGATCTGGGGCCAACGTCCTGACTTTC. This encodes CASSQGQGSGANVLTF.

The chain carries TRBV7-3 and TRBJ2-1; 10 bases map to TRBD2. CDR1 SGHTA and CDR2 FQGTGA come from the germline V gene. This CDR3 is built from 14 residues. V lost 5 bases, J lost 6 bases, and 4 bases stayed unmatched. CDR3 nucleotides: TGTGCCAGCAGCCATGGGACTAGCGCCAATGAGCAGTTCTTC. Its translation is CASSHGTSANEQFF.

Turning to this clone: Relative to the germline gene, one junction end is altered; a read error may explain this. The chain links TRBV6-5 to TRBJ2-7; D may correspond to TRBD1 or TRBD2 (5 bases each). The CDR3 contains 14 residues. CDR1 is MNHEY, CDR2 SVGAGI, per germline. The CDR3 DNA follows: TGTGCCAGCAGTGAAGGGACCGCTCCTTGGTCCTCAGGCTTC. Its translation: CASSEGTAPWSSGF.

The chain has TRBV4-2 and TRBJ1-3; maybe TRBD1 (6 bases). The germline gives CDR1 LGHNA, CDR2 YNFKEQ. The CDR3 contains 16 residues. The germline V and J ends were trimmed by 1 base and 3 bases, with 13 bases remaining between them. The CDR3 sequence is CASSQAAGASGNTIYF. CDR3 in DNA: TGTGCCAGCAGCCAAGCCGCGGGGGCGAGTGGAAACACCATATATTTT.

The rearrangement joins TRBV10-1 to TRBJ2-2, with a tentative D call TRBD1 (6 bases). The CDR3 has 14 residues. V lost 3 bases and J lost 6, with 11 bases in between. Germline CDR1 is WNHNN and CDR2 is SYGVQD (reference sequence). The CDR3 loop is CASSEQGAPGELFF. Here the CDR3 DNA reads TGCGCCAGCAGTGAACAGGGAGCGCCCGGGGAGCTGTTTTTT.

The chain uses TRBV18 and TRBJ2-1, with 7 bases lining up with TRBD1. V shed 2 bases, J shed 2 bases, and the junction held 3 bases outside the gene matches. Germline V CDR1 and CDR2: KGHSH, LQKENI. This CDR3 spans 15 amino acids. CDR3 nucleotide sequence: TGTGCCAGCTCACCAAGGGGACAGACCTACAATGAGCAGTTCTTC. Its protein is CASSPRGQTYNEQFF. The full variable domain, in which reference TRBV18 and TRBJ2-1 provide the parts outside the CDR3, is NAGVMQNPRHLVRRRGQEARLRCSPMKGHSHVYWYRQLPEEGLKFMVYLQKENIIDESGMPKERFSAEFPKEGPSILRIQQVVRGDSAAYFCASSPRGQTYNEQFFGPGTRLTVL.

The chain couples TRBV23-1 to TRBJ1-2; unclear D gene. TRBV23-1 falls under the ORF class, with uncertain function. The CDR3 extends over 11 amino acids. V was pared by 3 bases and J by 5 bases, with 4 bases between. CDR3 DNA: TGCGCCAGCAGTCAGCGGTATGGCTACACCTTC. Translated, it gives CASSQRYGYTF.

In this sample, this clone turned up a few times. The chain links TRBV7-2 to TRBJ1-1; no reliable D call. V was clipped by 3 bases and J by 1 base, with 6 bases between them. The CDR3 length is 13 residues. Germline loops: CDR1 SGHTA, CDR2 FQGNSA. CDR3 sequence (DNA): TGTGCCAGCAGCTTTTCCAGGAACACTGAAGCTTTCTTT. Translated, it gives CASSFSRNTEAFF.

CDR3 in amino acids: CASSPWWGVPDTQYF. CDR3 nucleotide sequence: TGTGCCAGCAGTCCCTGGTGGGGGGTCCCAGATACGCAGTATTTT. The chain joins TRBV6-5 to TRBJ2-3; D possibly corresponds to TRBD2 (6 bases). Trimming stripped 5 bases from V and 4 bases from J, with 16 bases between. The V gene's germline CDR1 is MNHEY and CDR2 SVGAGI. This CDR3 is built from 15 residues.

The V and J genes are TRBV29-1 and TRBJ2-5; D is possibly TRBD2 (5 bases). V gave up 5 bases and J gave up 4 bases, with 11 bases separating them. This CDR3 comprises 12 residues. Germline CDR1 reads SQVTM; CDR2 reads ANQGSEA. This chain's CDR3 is CSVKAGLETQYF. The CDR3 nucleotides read TGCAGCGTTAAGGCGGGTCTAGAGACCCAGTACTTC.

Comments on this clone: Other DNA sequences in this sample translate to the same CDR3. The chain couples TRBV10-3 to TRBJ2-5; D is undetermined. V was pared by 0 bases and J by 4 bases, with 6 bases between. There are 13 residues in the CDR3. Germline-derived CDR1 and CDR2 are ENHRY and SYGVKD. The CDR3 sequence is CAISESSRETQYF. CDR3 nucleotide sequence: TGTGCCATCAGTGAGTCTAGCCGAGAGACCCAGTACTTC.

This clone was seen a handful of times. CDR3 coding DNA: TGTGCCAGCAGGACCGGGGAGCTGTTTTTT. Its protein product is CASRTGELFF. The chain couples TRBV9 to TRBJ2-2; D uncertain. Germline V CDR1 and CDR2: SGDLS, YYNGEE. CDR3 length: 10 amino acids. Trimming shortened V by 5 bases and J by 5 bases, and 1 base separated the two germline ends.

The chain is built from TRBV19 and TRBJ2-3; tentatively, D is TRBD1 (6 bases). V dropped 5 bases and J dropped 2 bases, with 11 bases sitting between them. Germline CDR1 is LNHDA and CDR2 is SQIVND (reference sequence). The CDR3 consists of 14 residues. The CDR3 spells CASSPRGHTDTQYF. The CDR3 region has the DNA TGTGCCAGTAGTCCAAGGGGACACACAGATACGCAGTATTTT.

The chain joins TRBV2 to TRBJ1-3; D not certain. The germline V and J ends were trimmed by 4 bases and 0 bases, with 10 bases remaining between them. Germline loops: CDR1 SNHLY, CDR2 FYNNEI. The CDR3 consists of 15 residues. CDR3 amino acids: CASSGRGSSGNTIYF. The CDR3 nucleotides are TGTGCCAGCAGTGGTAGAGGTTCCTCTGGAAACACCATATATTTT.